These 13 T cell receptor beta chains originate from one sample sequenced in a study of tissue T cells after allogeneic stem cell transplantation. Libraries were prepared by immunoSEQ multiplex PCR; TCRdb keeps only in-frame clonotypes and omits some of them. The data hold around 5,100 clones, with 32% observed a single time. The sample's time point: mouse harvest day 14 after allogeneic transplant. Mouse grafts combined 10^7 T-cell-depleted bone marrow cells with 10^6 splenic CD5+ T cells. Source material: skin. Every receptor here comes from a female BALB/c mouse given C57BL/6 T cells with graft-versus-host disease after an allogeneic hematopoietic cell transplant.

There are a few counts of this clone. Gene names are the mouse ones. The observed sequence ends 1 residue before the CDR3 terminus, with the missing tail filled in from the germline J gene. This chain joins TRBV26 and TRBJ1-6; 7 nucleotides match TRBD1. TRBJ1-6 is sorted into the ORF group, with uncertain function. Trimming at V came to 4 bases and at J to 6 bases, leaving 3 bases not matched to a gene. This CDR3 comprises 14 residues. The germline gives CDR1 KGHPV, CDR2 FQNQEV (reference sequence). CDR3 region: CASSRDSFNSPLYF. CDR3 DNA, as far as it was read: TGTGCCAGCAGTCGGGACAGCTTTAATTCGCCCCTCTAC.

This clone showed up just a few times. Gene names and germline match the mouse. The read ends 1 residue before the CDR3 terminus; that terminus is restored from the germline J gene. The rearrangement uses TRBV26 and TRBJ1-4; D is uncertain. The V gene's germline CDR1 is KGHPV and CDR2 FQNQEV (reference sequence). The V end lost 6 bases, the J end lost 6 bases, and 5 bases lay between the germline ends. The CDR3 is made up of 11 amino acids. The chain's CDR3 is CASRRDERLFF. The DNA read from the CDR3 is TGTGCCAGCAGACGGGACGAAAGATTATTT.

Note on this clone: Mouse gene names apply. The CDR3 DNA, read in part, is TGTGCCAGCAGCCAAGAGGGGACAGGGGGCAACCAAGACACCCAGTAC. Protein: CASSQEGTGGNQDTQY. The entire CDR3 is CASSQEGTGGNQDTQYF. This chain joins TRBV2 and TRBJ2-5; the match to TRBD1 covers 12 bases. The missing CDR3 end, 1 residue past where the read stops, is filled in from the germline J gene. Per the germline V gene, CDR1 is LGHNA and CDR2 is YSYQKL. V lost 0 bases, J lost 0 bases, and 1 base stayed unmatched. The CDR3 spans 17 residues.

By sample share, this clone is medium-sized. Mouse gene names and germline throughout. The CDR3 is cut off 1 residue early in the read; its end comes from the germline J gene. The gene calls are TRBV5 and TRBJ1-5; D is unresolved. From germline, CDR1 is LGHNA and CDR2 YNLKQL (reference sequence). The CDR3 loop spans 14 amino acids. The germline V and J ends were trimmed by 4 bases and 0 bases, with 7 bases remaining between them. CDR3 DNA (partial): TGTGCCAGCAGCCGTGGGTATAACAACCAGGCTCCGCTT. Its translation is CASSRGYNNQAPL. The complete CDR3 reads CASSRGYNNQAPLF.

Comments on this clone: Gene names denote mouse genes. The CDR3 end falls 1 residue outside the read, so it is completed with the germline J gene. This rearrangement joins TRBV26 to TRBJ2-7, with a tentative D call TRBD2 (6 bases). CDR1 and CDR2 from the germline V gene are KGHPV and FQNQEV (reference sequence). CDR3 length: 15 amino acids. V was pared by 4 bases and J by 4 bases, with 17 bases between. The CDR3 reads CASSPPPGTHYEQYF. The sequenced part of the CDR3 DNA is TGTGCCAGCAGTCCACCTCCCGGGACTCATTATGAACAGTAC. Variable domain in full (rest from reference TRBV26 and TRBJ2-7): NSKVIQTPRYLVKGQGQKAKMRCIPEKGHPVVFWYQQNKNNEFKFLINFQNQEVLQQIDMTEKRFSAECPSNSPCSLEIQSSEAGDSALYLCASSPPPGTHYEQYFGPGTRLTVL.

As concerns this clone: Gene names and germline refer to mouse. Coverage ceases 1 residue before the CDR3 finishes, and the germline J gene fills in the end. This chain links TRBV23 with TRBJ1-3; TRBD1, the table's D call, lacks a check against the DNA. CDR1 and CDR2 (germline): KGHTA, FQNQQP. The length of the CDR3 is 14 residues. CDR3 amino acids: CSSSQQGSGNTLYF. The covered CDR3 bases are TGCTCCAGCAGTCAACAGGGTTCTGGAAATACGCTCTAT.

This clone showed up just a few times. Germline and genes here are mouse. The CDR3 extends 1 residue past the end of the read, so its final part is completed from the germline J gene. The V and J genes are TRBV26 and TRBJ2-7; D tentatively reads TRBD1 or TRBD2 (5 bases each). Germline assignment: CDR1 KGHPV and CDR2 FQNQEV (reference sequence). The CDR3 runs 15 residues. Trimming took off 4 bases at V and 0 bases at J, with 13 bases between the two ends. The CDR3 reads CASSPRGASSYEQYF. The sequenced CDR3 bases are TGTGCCAGCAGTCCCCGTGGGGCGAGCTCCTATGAACAGTAC.

In the case of this clone: Any gene name here is a mouse gene name. The read terminates 1 residue before the CDR3 end, so the remaining end is supplied by the germline J gene. The rearrangement uses TRBV26 and TRBJ2-4; the D gene could be TRBD1 or TRBD2 (5 bases each). The CDR3 totals 14 residues. Germline assignment: CDR1 KGHPV and CDR2 FQNQEV (reference sequence). Trimming left V 4 bases short and J 3 bases short, with 11 bases between. The CDR3 sequence is CASSPGRRQNTLYF. The part of the CDR3 DNA that was read is TGTGCCAGCAGTCCGGGGCGCAGACAAAACACCTTGTAC. The whole variable domain, remainder taken from reference TRBV26 and TRBJ2-4, is NSKVIQTPRYLVKGQGQKAKMRCIPEKGHPVVFWYQQNKNNEFKFLINFQNQEVLQQIDMTEKRFSAECPSNSPCSLEIQSSEAGDSALYLCASSPGRRQNTLYFGAGTRLSVL.

As concerns this clone: The gene names here belong to mouse. The read finishes 1 residue shy of the CDR3 end, and the germline J gene is used to complete it. The gene calls are TRBV3 and TRBJ2-1; 7 nucleotides align to TRBD1. With 5 bases clipped from V and 4 bases from J, the junction kept 2 bases outside the gene matches. The CDR3 is 13 amino acids. Germline V lookup: CDR1 SNHLY, CDR2 FYNGKV (reference sequence). The covered CDR3 bases are TGTGCCAGCAGCCGGGACAGATATGCTGAGCAGTTC. This sequence encodes CASSRDRYAEQF. The full-length CDR3 reads as CASSRDRYAEQFF.

Points on this clone: Gene and germline names: mouse. With the read ending 1 residue before the CDR3 end, the germline J gene is used to fill in that end. The V call is TRBV26, the J call TRBJ2-2; 7 bases are a match to TRBD1. The CDR3 is 14 residues long. Losses at the gene ends were 5 bases for V and 2 bases for J; bases not matched to a gene: 2. The germline V gene has CDR1 KGHPV and CDR2 FQNQEV (reference sequence). CDR3 residues: CASSVTGNTGQLYF. CDR3 DNA, as far as it was read: TGTGCCAGCAGTGTGACAGGGAACACCGGGCAGCTCTAC.

Comments on this clone: Genes and germline come from the mouse. The read ends 1 residue early relative to the CDR3; the germline J gene fills the gap. The gene calls are TRBV13-2 and TRBJ2-5, with D tentatively TRBD1 or TRBD2 (5 bases each). CDR1 is NNHNN and CDR2 is SYGAGS in the germline V gene (reference sequence). The CDR3 sequence is 14 residues long. With 5 bases removed from V and 0 bases from J, the gap between germline ends came to 10 bases. The DNA read from the CDR3 is TGTGCCAGCGGGTCCGGGACGAACCAAGACACCCAGTAC. Translating gives CASGSGTNQDTQY. The entire CDR3 protein is CASGSGTNQDTQYF.

This clone was recorded a few times. Gene names and germline refer to mouse. The read stops 1 residue short of the end of the CDR3; the missing end is completed from the germline J gene. This rearrangement joins TRBV2 to TRBJ2-1, with unresolved D. The V end lost 0 bases, the J end lost 0 bases, and 3 bases lay between the germline ends. In germline, CDR1 is LGHNA, CDR2 YSYQKL. There are 14 residues in the CDR3. The CDR3 bases that were read are TGTGCCAGCAGCCAAGACAGTAACTATGCTGAGCAGTTC. It codes for CASSQDSNYAEQF. The CDR3 as a whole reads CASSQDSNYAEQFF.

On this clone itself: Genes and germline are mouse. The read terminates 1 residue before the CDR3 end, so the remaining end is supplied by the germline J gene. The chain employs TRBV15 and TRBJ2-1; D ambiguous. The V and J ends lost 1 base and 2 bases respectively, with 6 bases between them. This CDR3 contains 14 residues. CDR1 and CDR2 from the germline V gene are SGHND and FRSKSL. The CDR3 reads CASSLEGYYAEQFF. The DNA read from the CDR3 is TGTGCCAGCAGTTTAGAAGGTTACTATGCTGAGCAGTTC. Using reference TRBV15 and TRBJ2-1 for the parts outside the CDR3, the full variable domain is DAGVTQTPRHEVAEKGQTIILKCEPVSGHNDLFWYRQTKIQGLELLSYFRSKSLMEDGGAFKDRFKAEMLNSSFSTLKIQPTEPKDSAVYLCASSLEGYYAEQFFGPGTRLTVL.